The 17 T cell receptor beta chains below come from one sample, sequenced in a study of TIL therapy for anti-PD-1-resistant metastatic lung cancer (dated by TCRdb to the early 2020s). Taken with the paper, the label for time point translates to: pre-treatment sample, taken before nivolumab and TIL therapy. Using bias-controlled multiplex PCR with the immunoSEQ v3 hsTCRB kit, the TCR beta CDR3 regions were amplified from genomic DNA. Imported from immuneACCESS, the table was reduced by TCRdb to in-frame sequences with V and J called. These copies leave out some clones; in studies compared against another copy, an unresolved V gene accounts for under half, and the cause of the remainder is not known. This sample comprises 35,000 to 55,000 clones, less than 80% of them detected only once. Around 16% of the sample rests with the top ten. Sequences were derived from blood, sampled at baseline. The receptors were sampled from a man aged 65-85 years with non-small cell lung cancer.

This clone was recorded once. V usage is TRBV7-6 and J usage is TRBJ2-7, with D perhaps TRBD1 (5 bases). This CDR3 is built from 14 residues. The V gene lost 5 bases and the J gene lost 5 bases, with 16 bases spanning the gap. The V gene's germline CDR1 is SGHVS and CDR2 FNYEAQ. The DNA of the CDR3 is TGTGCCAGCAGCCCCGCGGCAGGGCTGGACGAGCAGTACTTC. This codes for CASSPAAGLDEQYF.

This chain links TRBV7-8 with TRBJ1-1, with unresolved D. CDR1 and CDR2 from the germline V gene are SGHVS and FQNEAQ. The CDR3 runs 14 residues. V was trimmed by 4 bases and J by 1 base, leaving 10 bases between them. CDR3 coding DNA: TGTGCCAGCAGCTCAGTGGACTGGAACACTGAAGCTTTCTTT. This translates into CASSSVDWNTEAFF. The full variable domain, rest sourced from reference TRBV7-8 and TRBJ1-1, is GAGVSQSPRYKVAKRGQDVALRCDPISGHVSLFWYQQALGQGPEFLTYFQNEAQLDKSGLPSDRFFAERPEGSVSTLKIQRTQQEDSAVYLCASSSVDWNTEAFFGQGTRLTVV.

This clone was seen a single time. Here the CDR3 DNA reads TGTGCCAGCAGATACAGGGGGGACGAGCAGTACTTC. This translates into CASRYRGDEQYF. The chain combines TRBV28 with TRBJ2-7, with TRBD1 matching 8 bases. Germline CDR1 reads MDHEN; CDR2 reads SYDVKM. After removal of 6 bases from V and 5 bases from J, the junction contained 3 bases not matched to a gene. This CDR3 is 12 amino acids long.

The genes are TRBV11-2 and TRBJ2-5; D is possibly TRBD1 (6 bases). V was cut by 5 bases and J by 5 bases, with 12 bases left in between. The CDR3 contains 13 residues. Germline loops: CDR1 SGHAT, CDR2 FQNNGV. The CDR3 region is CASSTTGWETQYF. DNA for the CDR3: TGTGCCAGCAGCACGACAGGTTGGGAGACCCAGTACTTC.

This clone was counted a single time. This sequence joins TRBV19 and TRBJ1-1; D is possibly TRBD1 (6 bases). Germline V CDR1 and CDR2: LNHDA, SQIVND (reference sequence). Trimming took off 6 bases at V and 2 bases at J, with 13 bases between the two ends. The CDR3 runs to 14 residues. The CDR3 DNA follows: TGTGCCAGTAGGCAGGGGCCCCAAAACACTGAAGCTTTCTTT. Amino acid sequence: CASRQGPQNTEAFF.

The V gene is TRBV19, the J gene TRBJ1-1; TRBD1 might be the D (5 bases). Germline lookup yields CDR1 LNHDA and CDR2 SQIVND (reference sequence). Trimming took off 7 bases at V and 1 base at J, with 10 bases between the two ends. CDR3 length: 13 residues. The CDR3 sequence is CASITGPNTEAFF. Written as DNA, the CDR3 is TGTGCCAGTATAACAGGTCCGAACACTGAAGCTTTCTTT.

The sample holds one count of this clone. In the same sample, other DNA sequences code for this CDR3. The CDR3 coding sequence is TGCGCCAGCAGTGAGTCTGGGGGCGGGTATGGCTACACCTTC. This codes for CASSESGGGYGYTF. The V gene is TRBV10-2, the J gene TRBJ1-2; TRBD1 might be the D (6 bases). CDR3 length: 14 amino acids. The germline V gene encodes CDR1 WSHSY and CDR2 SAAADI. The ends were cut back, 0 bases at V and 5 bases at J, with 10 bases in the middle.

This sequence joins TRBV5-1 and TRBJ2-7, with D unresolved. Trimming took off 0 bases at V and 0 bases at J, with 10 bases between the two ends. The CDR3 is made up of 15 amino acids. CDR1 and CDR2 (germline): SGHRS, YFSETQ. CDR3: CASSLEQGGSYEQYF. CDR3 bases: TGCGCCAGCAGCTTGGAGCAAGGCGGCTCCTACGAGCAGTACTTC.

The CDR3 sequence: CASSEEASGYYNEQFF. For the CDR3, the DNA is TGTGCCAGCAGTGAAGAGGCTAGCGGGTACTACAATGAGCAGTTCTTC. V is TRBV2 and J is TRBJ2-1, with 8 bases that match TRBD2. Trimming cost V 1 base and J 3 bases; bases outside gene matches: 5. The CDR3 spans 16 residues. Germline V gene sequence: CDR1 SNHLY, CDR2 FYNNEI.

The chain uses TRBV6-4 and TRBJ2-3; 7 nucleotides align to TRBD1. The CDR3 contains 15 residues. The V gene end was trimmed by 6 bases and the J gene end by 6 bases; junction bases not matched to a gene: 12. Germline-derived CDR1 and CDR2 are MRHNA and SNTAGT. CDR3 coding DNA: TGTGCCAGCAGCCAACGAGGTACACAGGGGGATACGCAGTATTTT. It specifies CASSQRGTQGDTQYF.

This clone has more than one count but fewer than ten. The V gene is TRBV19, the J gene TRBJ2-2; 8 nucleotides align to TRBD1. J was trimmed by 7 bases and V by 4 bases; bases with no gene match: 5. The CDR3 is made up of 14 amino acids. Germline V CDR1 and CDR2: LNHDA, SQIVND (reference sequence). The CDR3 sequence is CASSRQGWNGELFF. The DNA of the CDR3 is TGTGCCAGTAGTAGACAGGGGTGGAACGGGGAGCTGTTTTTT.

The chain couples TRBV5-8 to TRBJ1-2; unclear D gene. This CDR3 has 12 residues. Trimming removed 1 base from V and 4 bases from J, with 5 bases in between. CDR1 is SGHTS and CDR2 is YDEGEE in the germline V gene. The CDR3 coding sequence is TGTGCCAGCAGCTTGATTTCCTATGGCTACACCTTC. Its protein product is CASSLISYGYTF.

The rearrangement joins TRBV19 to TRBJ1-2; tentatively, D is TRBD1 (6 bases). V was clipped by 1 base and J by 2 bases, with 11 bases between them. Germline CDR1 and CDR2: LNHDA and SQIVND (reference sequence). The CDR3 loop spans 15 amino acids. The CDR3 sequence: CASSIGRGANYGYTF. CDR3 nucleotide sequence: TGTGCCAGTAGTATAGGTCGGGGGGCCAACTATGGCTACACCTTC.

The chain carries TRBV9 and TRBJ2-5; D is possibly TRBD2 (6 bases). The CDR3 has 16 amino acids. Germline CDR1 is SGDLS and CDR2 is YYNGEE. V lost 0 bases to trimming and J lost 4 bases, with 16 bases between them. CDR3 in DNA: TGTGCCAGCAGCGTAGGAAGCCTTGTGGGAGGAGAGACCCAGTACTTC. Protein product: CASSVGSLVGGETQYF.

This CDR3 reads CASSLAGEGAQHF. Written as DNA, the CDR3 is TGTGCCAGCAGCTTAGCAGGGGAAGGGGCCCAGCATTTT. This rearrangement joins TRBV7-6 to TRBJ1-5, with D tentatively TRBD1 (5 bases). The CDR3 covers 13 residues. The germline V gene encodes CDR1 SGHVS and CDR2 FNYEAQ. Trimming cost V 0 bases and J 11 bases, with 11 bases left between them. The full variable domain, completed using reference TRBV7-6 and TRBJ1-5, is GAGVSQSPRYKVTKRGQDVALRCDPISGHVSLYWYRQALGQGPEFLTYFNYEAQQDKSGLPNDRFSAERPEGSISTLTIQRTEQRDSAMYRCASSLAGEGAQHFGDGTRLSIL.

J is TRBJ2-7 and V is TRBV28; 8 bases align to TRBD2. V was pared by 8 bases and J by 4 bases, with 10 bases of the junction left unmatched. The V gene's germline CDR1 is MDHEN and CDR2 SYDVKM. The CDR3 has 14 residues. The chain's CDR3 is CASGQGLDIYEQYF. The CDR3 DNA reads as TGTGCCAGCGGCCAGGGACTAGATATTTACGAGCAGTACTTC.

This clone was picked up a small number of times. V is TRBV6-4 and J is TRBJ2-2; D not certain. This CDR3 has 14 residues. In germline, CDR1 is MRHNA, CDR2 SNTAGT. Trimming took 7 bases from V and 0 from J, leaving 9 bases between them. CDR3 amino acids: CASKGSSNTGELFF. In nucleotides, the CDR3 is TGTGCCAGCAAGGGTAGCTCGAACACCGGGGAGCTGTTTTTT.